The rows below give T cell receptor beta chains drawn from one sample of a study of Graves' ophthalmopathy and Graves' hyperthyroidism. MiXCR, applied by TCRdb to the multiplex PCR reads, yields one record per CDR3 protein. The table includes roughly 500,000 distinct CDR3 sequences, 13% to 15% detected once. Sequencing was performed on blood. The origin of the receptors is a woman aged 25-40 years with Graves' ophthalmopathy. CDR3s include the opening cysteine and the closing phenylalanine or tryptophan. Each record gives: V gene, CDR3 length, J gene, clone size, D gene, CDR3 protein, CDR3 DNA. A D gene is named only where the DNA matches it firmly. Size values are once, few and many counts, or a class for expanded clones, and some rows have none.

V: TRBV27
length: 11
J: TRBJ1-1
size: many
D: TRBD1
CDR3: CHSRGGTEAFF
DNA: TGCCACTCCAGGGGGGGCACTGAAGCTTTCTTT

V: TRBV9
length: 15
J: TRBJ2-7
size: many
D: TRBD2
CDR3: CASSVGTSVAYEQYF
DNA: TGTGCCAGCAGCGTAGGGACTAGCGTGGCCTACGAGCAGTACTTC

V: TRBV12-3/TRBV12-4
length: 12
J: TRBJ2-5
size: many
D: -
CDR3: CASSITVETQYF
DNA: TGTGCCAGCAGTATTACAGTCGAGACCCAGTACTTC

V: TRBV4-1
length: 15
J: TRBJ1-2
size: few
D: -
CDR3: CASSLTSGVAYGYTF
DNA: TGCGCCAGCAGCTTAACCTCAGGGGTGGCCTATGGCTACACCTTC

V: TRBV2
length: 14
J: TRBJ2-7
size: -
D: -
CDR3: CASSDGIVGYEQYF
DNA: TGTGCCAGCAGTGACGGGATAGTAGGCTACGAGCAGTACTTC

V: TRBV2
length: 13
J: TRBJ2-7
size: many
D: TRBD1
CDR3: CARSRDRGGEQYF
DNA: TGTGCCAGAAGCCGGGACAGGGGGGGGGAGCAGTACTTC

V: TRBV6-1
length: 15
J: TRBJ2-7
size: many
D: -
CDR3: CASSEDSLTSYEQYF
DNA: TGTGCCAGCAGTGAAGATTCACTTACCTCCTACGAGCAGTACTTC

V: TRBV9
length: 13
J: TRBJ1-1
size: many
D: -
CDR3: CASSKVGGTEAFF
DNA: TGTGCCAGCAGCAAGGTAGGGGGGACTGAAGCTTTCTTT

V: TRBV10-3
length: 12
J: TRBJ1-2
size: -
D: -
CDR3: CAISEGGYGYTF
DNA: TGTGCCATCAGTGAAGGCGGCTATGGCTACACCTTC

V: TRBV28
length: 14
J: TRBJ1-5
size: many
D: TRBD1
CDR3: CASSRDREFQPQHF
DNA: TGTGCCAGCAGTCGGGACAGGGAATTTCAGCCCCAGCATTTT

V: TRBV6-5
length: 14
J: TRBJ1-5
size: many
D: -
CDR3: CASSWSAGTQPQHF
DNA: TGTGCCAGCAGTTGGTCAGCCGGGACTCAGCCCCAGCATTTT